This T cell receptor (beta chain) was sequenced during a study of T cells after posttransplantation cyclophosphamide. Study conclusions and caveats: Blood and skin or GI T cell repertoires showed limited TRB overlap.

Germline V gene sequence: CDR1 SNHLY, CDR2 FYNNEI. The ends were cut back, 6 bases at V and 0 bases at J, with 29 bases in the middle. CDR3 length equals 20 residues. Some clones are missing from TCRdb's copy, which holds only in-frame ones; the method was immunoSEQ multiplex PCR. The data show tens of thousands of clones, roughly 98% seen once. In the case of this clone: Its antigen is as yet unknown.

This chain links TRBV2 with TRBJ1-2, with D maybe TRBD1 (5 bases). Material for sequencing was naive CD8+ T cells sorted from PBMCs. The clonotype was recovered from a man in his forties in good health, CMV-negative, and a related stem cell transplant donor. The CDR3 loop reads CASRGSFPGGSTPANYGYTF. CDR3 DNA sequence: TGTGCCAGCAGAGGGTCATTTCCGGGGGGGTCAACCCCAGCTAACTATGGCTACACCTTC. The complete variable domain, with remaining parts taken from reference TRBV2 and TRBJ1-2, reads EPEVTQTPSHQVTQMGQEVILRCVPISNHLYFYWYRQILGQKVEFLVSFYNNEISEKSEIFDDQFSVERPDGSNFTLKIRSTKLEDSAMYFCASRGSFPGGSTPANYGYTFGSGTRLTVV.